This T cell receptor (beta chain) was identified during a study of T cells in localized non-small cell lung cancer. General study results and limits: A median of 57 of the top 100 tumor clones appeared in adjacent lung, which was paired and uninvolved. The study found T cell clonality highest in uninvolved adjacent lung, above tumor.

With respect to this clone: Its specificity is unknown.

Profiled with immunoSEQ multiplex PCR; TCRdb holds only in-frame clones, not every one. The table includes under 95,000 clones, 65% to 85% detected once. The CDR3 consists of 16 residues. V gave up 4 bases and J gave up 6 bases; unmatched junction bases: 13. Germline CDR1 SGHTA, CDR2 FQGNSA. The chain has TRBV7-2 and TRBJ2-3; 7 bases line up with TRBD1. The source was peripheral blood, collected before any cancer treatment. The sequence derives from a female donor over 55 with stage I lung adenocarcinoma. The CDR3 spells CASSSFAGGLLDTQYF. The CDR3 DNA follows: TGTGCCAGCAGCTCTTTCGCAGGGGGTCTTTTGGATACGCAGTATTTT.